This TCR beta chain is drawn from a study of cytotoxic CD8 clonotypes in ibrutinib-treated CLL. Trimming removed 0 bases at V and 3 bases at J, with 8 bases between. The germline gives CDR1 MGHRA, CDR2 YSYEKL. The CDR3 loop spans 14 amino acids. Clones were read by immunoSEQ multiplex PCR, and TCRdb kept only the in-frame ones, dropping some. The sample shows 65,000 to 95,000 clones, about 82% of them seen only once. General observations from the study: Sustained-remission and progressing patients' sampling times differed. Public clonotypes, found uncommonly, either contracted or stayed stable on treatment.

The sample holds one count of this clone. Its antigen is unidentified. The chain links TRBV4-1 to TRBJ1-2; D remains ambiguous. This material consisted of PBMCs, taken before ibrutinib treatment. The clonotype comes from a human donor with chronic lymphocytic leukemia. For the CDR3, the DNA is TGCGCCAGCAGCCAAGATAGTCGAGACTATGGCTACACCTTC. Protein: CASSQDSRDYGYTF.